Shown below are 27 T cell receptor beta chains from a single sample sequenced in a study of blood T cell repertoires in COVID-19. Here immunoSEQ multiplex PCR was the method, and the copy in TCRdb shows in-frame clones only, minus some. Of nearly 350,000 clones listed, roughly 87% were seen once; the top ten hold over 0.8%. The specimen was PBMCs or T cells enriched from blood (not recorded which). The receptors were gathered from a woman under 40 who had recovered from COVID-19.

The CDR3 loop is CASSYRVGGGAGGYTF. The CDR3 bases are TGTGCCAGCAGTTACCGAGTCGGCGGGGGCGCAGGCGGCTACACCTTC. The chain links TRBV6-5 to TRBJ1-2, with a weak D call TRBD1 (6 bases). Germline V gene sequence: CDR1 MNHEY, CDR2 SVGAGI. V dropped 2 bases and J dropped 8 bases, with 21 bases sitting between them. This CDR3 has 16 amino acids.

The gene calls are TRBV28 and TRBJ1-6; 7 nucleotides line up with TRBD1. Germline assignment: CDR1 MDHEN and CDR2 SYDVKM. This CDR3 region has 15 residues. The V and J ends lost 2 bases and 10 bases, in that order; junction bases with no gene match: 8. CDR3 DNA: TGTGCCAGCAGTTTAGAGGTGACAGGGCGGTCACCCCTCCACTTT. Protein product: CASSLEVTGRSPLHF.

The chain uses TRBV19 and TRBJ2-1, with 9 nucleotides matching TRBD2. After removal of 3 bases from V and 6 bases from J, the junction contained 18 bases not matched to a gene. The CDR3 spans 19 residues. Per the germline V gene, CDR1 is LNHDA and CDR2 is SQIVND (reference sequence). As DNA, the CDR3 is TGTGCCAGTAGTATGTGGTCACATGCGGCGGGGGGGCGTGGCAATGAGCAGTTCTTC. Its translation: CASSMWSHAAGGRGNEQFF. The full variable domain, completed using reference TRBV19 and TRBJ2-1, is DGGITQSPKYLFRKEGQNVTLSCEQNLNHDAMYWYRQDPGQGLRLIYYSQIVNDFQKGDIAEGYSVSREKKESFPLTVTSAQKNPTAFYLCASSMWSHAAGGRGNEQFFGPGTRLTVL.

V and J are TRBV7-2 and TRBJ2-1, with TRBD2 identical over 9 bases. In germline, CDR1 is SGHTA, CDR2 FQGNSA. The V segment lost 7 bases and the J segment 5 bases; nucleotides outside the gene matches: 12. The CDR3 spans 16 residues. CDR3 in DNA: TGTGCCAGCACCAAAAGGGCGGGGGGGCGAAACAATGAGCAGTTCTTC. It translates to CASTKRAGGRNNEQFF.

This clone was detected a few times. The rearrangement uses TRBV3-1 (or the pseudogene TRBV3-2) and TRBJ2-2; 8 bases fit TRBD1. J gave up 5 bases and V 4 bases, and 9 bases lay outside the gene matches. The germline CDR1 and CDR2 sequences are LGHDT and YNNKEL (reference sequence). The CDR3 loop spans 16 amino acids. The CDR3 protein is CASSRRTGTRTGELFF. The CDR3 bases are TGTGCCAGCAGCCGAAGGACAGGGACTCGGACCGGGGAGCTGTTTTTT.

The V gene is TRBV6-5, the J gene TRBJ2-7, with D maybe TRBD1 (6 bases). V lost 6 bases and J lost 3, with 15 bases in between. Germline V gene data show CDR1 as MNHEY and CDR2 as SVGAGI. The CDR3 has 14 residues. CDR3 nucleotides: TGTGCCAGCAGACCGACAGGCTTTTTCTACGAGCAGTACTTC. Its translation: CASRPTGFFYEQYF.

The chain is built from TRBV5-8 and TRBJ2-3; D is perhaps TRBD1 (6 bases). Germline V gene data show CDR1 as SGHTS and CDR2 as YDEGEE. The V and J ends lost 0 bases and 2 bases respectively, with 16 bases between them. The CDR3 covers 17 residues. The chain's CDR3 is CASSLGDSGTNTDTQYF. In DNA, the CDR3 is TGTGCCAGCAGCTTGGGCGACTCCGGGACAAACACAGATACGCAGTATTTT. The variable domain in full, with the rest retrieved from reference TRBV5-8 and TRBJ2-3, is EAGVTQSPTHLIKTRGQQATLRCSPISGHTSVYWYQQALGLGLQFLLWYDEGEERNRGNFPPRFSGRQFPNYSSELNVNALELEDSALYLCASSLGDSGTNTDTQYFGPGTRLTVL.

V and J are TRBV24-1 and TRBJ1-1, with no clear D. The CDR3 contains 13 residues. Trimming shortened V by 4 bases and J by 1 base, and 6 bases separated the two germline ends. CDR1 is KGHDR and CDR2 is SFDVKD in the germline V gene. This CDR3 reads CATSEPGNTEAFF. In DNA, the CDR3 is TGTGCCACCAGTGAACCAGGGAACACTGAAGCTTTCTTT.

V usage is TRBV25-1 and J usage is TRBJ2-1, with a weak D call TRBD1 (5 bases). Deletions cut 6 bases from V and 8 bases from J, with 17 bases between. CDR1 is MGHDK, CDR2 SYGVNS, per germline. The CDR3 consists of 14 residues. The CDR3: CASSRSRQIDEQFF. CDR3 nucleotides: TGTGCCAGCAGCCGGTCACGACAGATCGATGAGCAGTTCTTC. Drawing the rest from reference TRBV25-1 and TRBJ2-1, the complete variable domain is EADIYQTPRYLVIGTGKKITLECSQTMGHDKMYWYQQDPGMELHLIHYSYGVNSTEKGDLSSESTVSRIRTEHFPLTLESARPSHTSQYLCASSRSRQIDEQFFGPGTRLTVL.

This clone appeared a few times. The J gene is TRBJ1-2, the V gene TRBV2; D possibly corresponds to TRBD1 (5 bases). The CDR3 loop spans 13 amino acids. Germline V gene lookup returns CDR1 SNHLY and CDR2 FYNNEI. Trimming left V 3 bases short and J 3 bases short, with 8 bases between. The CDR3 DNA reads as TGTGCCAGCAGTGAGGAAGGGGACTATGGCTACACCTTC. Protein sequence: CASSEEGDYGYTF.

As DNA, the CDR3 is TGTGCCAGCAGTTTAGCAGGGGCCAAAAACATTCAGTACTTC. Translated, it gives CASSLAGAKNIQYF. The V call is TRBV28, the J call TRBJ2-4, with a tentative D call TRBD1 (5 bases). The V and J ends lost 2 bases and 1 base respectively, with 6 bases between them. This CDR3 region has 14 residues. CDR1 is MDHEN, CDR2 SYDVKM, per germline.

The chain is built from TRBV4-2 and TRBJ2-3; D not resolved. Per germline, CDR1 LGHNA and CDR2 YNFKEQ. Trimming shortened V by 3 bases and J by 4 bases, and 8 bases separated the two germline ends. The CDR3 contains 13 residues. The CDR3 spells CASSHIASDTQYF. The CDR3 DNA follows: TGTGCCAGCAGCCACATAGCATCAGATACGCAGTATTTT.

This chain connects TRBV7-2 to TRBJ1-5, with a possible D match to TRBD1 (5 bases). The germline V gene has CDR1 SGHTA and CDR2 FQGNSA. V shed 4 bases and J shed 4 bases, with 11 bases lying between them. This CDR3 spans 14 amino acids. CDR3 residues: CASSSPEGNQPQHF. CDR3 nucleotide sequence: TGTGCCAGCAGCTCCCCGGAGGGGAATCAGCCCCAGCATTTT.

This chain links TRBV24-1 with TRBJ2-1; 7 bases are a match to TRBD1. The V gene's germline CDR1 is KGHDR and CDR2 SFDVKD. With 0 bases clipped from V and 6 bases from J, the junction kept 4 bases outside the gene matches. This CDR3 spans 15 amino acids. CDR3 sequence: CATSDLGAGGNEQFF. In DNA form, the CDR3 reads TGTGCCACCAGTGATTTGGGCGCAGGGGGCAATGAGCAGTTCTTC.

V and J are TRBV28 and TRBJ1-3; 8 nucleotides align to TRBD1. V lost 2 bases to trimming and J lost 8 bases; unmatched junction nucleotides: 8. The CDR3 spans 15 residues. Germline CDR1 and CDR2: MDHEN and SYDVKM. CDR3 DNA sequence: TGTGCCAGCAGTTTACGCTCAGGGGGCGCTGACACCATATATTTT. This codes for CASSLRSGGADTIYF. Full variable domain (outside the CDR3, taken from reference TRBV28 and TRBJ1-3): DVKVTQSSRYLVKRTGEKVFLECVQDMDHENMFWYRQDPGLGLRLIYFSYDVKMKEKGDIPEGYSVSREKKERFSLILESASTNQTSMYLCASSLRSGGADTIYFGEGSWLTVV.

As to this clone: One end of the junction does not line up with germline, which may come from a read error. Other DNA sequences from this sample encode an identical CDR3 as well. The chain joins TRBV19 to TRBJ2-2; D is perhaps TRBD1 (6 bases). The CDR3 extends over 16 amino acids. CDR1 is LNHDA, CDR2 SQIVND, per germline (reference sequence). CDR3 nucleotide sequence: TGTGCCAGTAGTAAAGGAACAGGGCCCAACATCGGGGAGCTGTTTTTT. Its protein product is CASSKGTGPNIGELFF.

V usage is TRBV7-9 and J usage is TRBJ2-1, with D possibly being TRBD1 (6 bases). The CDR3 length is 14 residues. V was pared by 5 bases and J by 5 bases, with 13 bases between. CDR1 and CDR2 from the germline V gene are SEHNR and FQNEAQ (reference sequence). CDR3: CASSPRRTDNEQFF. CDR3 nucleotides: TGTGCCAGCAGCCCACGCAGGACAGACAATGAGCAGTTCTTC.

CDR3 residues: CASSLGQGALSPLHF. CDR3 in DNA: TGTGCCAGCAGTTTAGGACAGGGGGCGCTTTCACCCCTCCACTTT. This chain joins TRBV27 and TRBJ1-6, with TRBD1 matching over 11 bases. Unmatched junction bases numbered 3, after V lost 2 bases and J lost 9 bases. This CDR3 region has 15 residues. The germline V gene has CDR1 MNHEY and CDR2 SMNVEV (reference sequence).

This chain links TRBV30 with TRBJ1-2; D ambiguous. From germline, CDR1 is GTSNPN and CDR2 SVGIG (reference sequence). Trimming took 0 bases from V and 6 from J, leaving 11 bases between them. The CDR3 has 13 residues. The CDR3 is CAWSVPGSDGYTF. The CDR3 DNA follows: TGTGCCTGGAGTGTTCCGGGATCGGATGGCTACACCTTC.

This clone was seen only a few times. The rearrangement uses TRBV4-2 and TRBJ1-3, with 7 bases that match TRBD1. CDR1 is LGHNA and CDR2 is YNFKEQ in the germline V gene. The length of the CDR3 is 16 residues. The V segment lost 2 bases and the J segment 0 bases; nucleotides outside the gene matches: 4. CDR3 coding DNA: TGTGCCAGCAGCCAACCGGGACAGTCCTCTGGAAACACCATATATTTT. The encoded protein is CASSQPGQSSGNTIYF.

Here the CDR3 DNA reads TGTGCCAGCAGCGGGACTAGCGGGGGGGCGTTCGAGACCCAGTACTTC. It translates to CASSGTSGGAFETQYF. The rearrangement links TRBV5-6 to TRBJ2-5; TRBD2 matches 16 bases. With V trimmed by 4 bases and J by 5 bases, 5 bases remained unmatched. Per the germline V gene, CDR1 is SGHDT and CDR2 is YYEEEE. The CDR3 extends over 16 amino acids.

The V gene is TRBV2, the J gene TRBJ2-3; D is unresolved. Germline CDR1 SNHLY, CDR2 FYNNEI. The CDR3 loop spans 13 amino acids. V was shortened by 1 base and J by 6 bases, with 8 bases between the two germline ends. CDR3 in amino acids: CASSEGASDTQYF. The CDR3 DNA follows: TGTGCCAGCAGTGAAGGGGCCTCTGATACGCAGTATTTT.

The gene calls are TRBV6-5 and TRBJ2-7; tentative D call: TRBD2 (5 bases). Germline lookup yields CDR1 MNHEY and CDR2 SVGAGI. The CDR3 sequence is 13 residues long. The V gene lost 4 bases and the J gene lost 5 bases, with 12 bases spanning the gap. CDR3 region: CASSLSNGDEQYF. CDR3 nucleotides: TGTGCCAGCAGTTTGAGTAACGGGGACGAGCAGTACTTC.

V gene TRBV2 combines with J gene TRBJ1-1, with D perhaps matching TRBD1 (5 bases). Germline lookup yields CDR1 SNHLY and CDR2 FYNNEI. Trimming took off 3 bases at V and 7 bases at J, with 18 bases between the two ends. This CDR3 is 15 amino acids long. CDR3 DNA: TGTGCCAGCAGTGATCGCAGGGCTCAACCTAATGAAGCTTTCTTT. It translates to CASSDRRAQPNEAFF.

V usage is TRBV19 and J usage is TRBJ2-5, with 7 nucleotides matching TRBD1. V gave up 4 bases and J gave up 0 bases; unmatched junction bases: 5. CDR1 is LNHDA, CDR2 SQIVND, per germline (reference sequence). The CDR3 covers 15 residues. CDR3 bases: TGTGCCAGTAGTACAACGACAGGGTACCAAGAGACCCAGTACTTC. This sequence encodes CASSTTTGYQETQYF.

CDR3 amino acids: CAISDPRDRRAFF. CDR3 DNA sequence: TGTGCCATCAGTGACCCTCGGGACAGGAGAGCTTTCTTT. The chain is built from TRBV10-3 and TRBJ1-1; TRBD1 agrees at 8 bases. Germline CDR1 is ENHRY and CDR2 is SYGVKD. The ends lost 3 bases at V and 10 bases at J; junction bases unmatched: 7. The CDR3 spans 13 residues.

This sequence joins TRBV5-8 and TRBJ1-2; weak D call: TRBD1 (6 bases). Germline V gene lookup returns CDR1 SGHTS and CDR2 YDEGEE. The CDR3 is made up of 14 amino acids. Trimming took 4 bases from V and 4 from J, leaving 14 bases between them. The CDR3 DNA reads TGTGCCAGCAGCGGACGACAGGTCCTCTATGGCTACACCTTC. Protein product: CASSGRQVLYGYTF.